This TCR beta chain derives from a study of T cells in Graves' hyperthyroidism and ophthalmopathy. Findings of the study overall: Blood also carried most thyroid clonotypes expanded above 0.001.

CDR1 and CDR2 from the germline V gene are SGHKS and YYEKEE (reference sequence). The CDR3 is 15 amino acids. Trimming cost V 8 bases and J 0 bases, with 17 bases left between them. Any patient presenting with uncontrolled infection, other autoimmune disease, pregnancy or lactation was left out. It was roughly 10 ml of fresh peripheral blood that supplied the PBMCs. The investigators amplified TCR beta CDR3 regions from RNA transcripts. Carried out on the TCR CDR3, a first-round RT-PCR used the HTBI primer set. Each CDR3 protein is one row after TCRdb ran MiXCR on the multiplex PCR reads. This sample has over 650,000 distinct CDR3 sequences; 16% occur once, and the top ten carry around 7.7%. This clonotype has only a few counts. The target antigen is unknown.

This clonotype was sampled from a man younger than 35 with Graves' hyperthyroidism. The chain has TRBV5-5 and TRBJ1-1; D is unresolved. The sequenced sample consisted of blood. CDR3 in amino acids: CASSIHRKMNTEAFF. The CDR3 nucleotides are TGTGCCAGTAGCATCCATAGAAAAATGAACACTGAAGCTTTCTTT. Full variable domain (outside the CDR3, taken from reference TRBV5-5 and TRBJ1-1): DAGVTQSPTHLIKTRGQQVTLRCSPISGHKSVSWYQQVLGQGPQFIFQYYEKEERGRGNFPDRFSARQFPNYSSELNVNALLLGDSALYLCASSIHRKMNTEAFFGQGTRLTVV.